This paragraph covers one TCR beta chain sequence. This sample was included in a study of long-term antiretroviral therapy in people with HIV. Specimens retained roughly 1-11 million cryopreserved PBMC preceding DNA extraction. The libraries were made with immunoSEQ v3.0 at survey level. Clones were sequenced by immunoSEQ multiplex PCR, and TCRdb holds only the in-frame ones, with some missing. The sample has approximately 31,000 clones, 97% seen once; the top ten hold roughly 2.9%. Trimming removed 3 bases at V and 2 bases at J, with 7 bases between. Germline CDR1 reads PRHDT; CDR2 reads FYEKMQ (reference sequence). CDR3 length: 13 residues.

The receptor was derived from a man aged 25 to 45 with HIV. This specimen was unsorted PBMCs, taken 6.9 years after starting antiretroviral therapy. The chain has TRBV13 and TRBJ1-2, with D perhaps matching TRBD1 (5 bases). The CDR3 reads CASSFDRNYGYTF. The CDR3 nucleotides read TGTGCCAGCAGCTTTGACAGAAACTATGGCTACACCTTC. Supplemented by reference TRBV13 and TRBJ1-2, the full variable domain reads AAGVIQSPRHLIKEKRETATLKCYPIPRHDTVYWYQQGPGQDPQFLISFYEKMQSDKGSIPDRFSAQQFSDYHSELNMSSLELGDSALYFCASSFDRNYGYTFGSGTRLTVV.